Each of the 31 T cell receptor beta chains below was sequenced from the same sample in a study of CD8 T cells in ankylosing spondylitis. Study results and caveats: A motif of eight highly homologous TCR beta variants was seen as apparently characteristic of ankylosing spondylitis blood.

TCRdb passed the 5' RACE reads through MiXCR, listing each CDR3 protein once. The data show about 540,000 distinct CDR3 sequences, roughly 13% seen once. Their antigens remain unidentified. The sample consisted of blood, either unsorted or a sorted T cell fraction (not recorded which). The receptors derive from a male donor with ankylosing spondylitis.

In its sample, this clonotype was seen many times. The chain combines TRBV5-1 with TRBJ2-3, with 10 bases aligning to TRBD2. CDR1 and CDR2 (germline): SGHRS, YFSETQ. This CDR3 spans 17 amino acids. J gave up 8 bases and V 6 bases, and 18 bases lay outside the gene matches. CDR3 residues: CASKPSGSSGYTGTQYF. For the CDR3, the DNA is TGCGCCAGCAAGCCTAGCGGGAGTTCAGGATACACGGGTACGCAGTATTTT.

This rearrangement joins TRBV20-1 to TRBJ2-2; 9 bases are shared with TRBD1. The germline gives CDR1 DFQATT, CDR2 SNEGSKA (reference sequence). The V and J ends lost 6 bases and 7 bases, in that order; junction bases with no gene match: 9. The CDR3 has 14 residues. CDR3: CSARKTGGFGELFF. CDR3 in DNA: TGCAGTGCCAGAAAGACAGGGGGATTCGGGGAGCTGTTTTTT.

This rearrangement joins TRBV20-1 to TRBJ2-2; TRBD2 agrees at 7 bases. The CDR3 loop spans 15 amino acids. V lost 0 bases, J lost 5 bases, and 6 bases stayed unmatched. CDR1 DFQATT and CDR2 SNEGSKA come from the germline V gene (reference sequence). The CDR3 bases are TGCAGTGCTAGAGAAGGGGCGGGAGATACCGGGGAGCTGTTTTTT. Protein product: CSAREGAGDTGELFF.

The CDR3 protein is CASSSFHTNTGELFF. The CDR3 DNA reads as TGCGCCAGCAGCTCCTTTCATACGAACACCGGGGAGCTGTTTTTT. This chain joins TRBV5-1 and TRBJ2-2, with D hard to call. Germline loops: CDR1 SGHRS, CDR2 YFSETQ. Trimming stripped 3 bases from V and 0 bases from J, with 9 bases between. The CDR3 loop spans 15 amino acids.

This clonotype has just a few counts. The rearrangement uses TRBV3-1 and TRBJ1-2; D not certain. Looked up from germline, CDR1 is LGHDT and CDR2 is YNNKEL (reference sequence). This CDR3 spans 14 amino acids. Trimming removed 3 bases at V and 4 bases at J, with 12 bases between. In nucleotides, the CDR3 is TGTGCCAGCAGCCAGGCGTCCCGTGGCTATGGCTACACCTTC. Translating it yields CASSQASRGYGYTF.

The rearrangement uses TRBV5-1 and TRBJ2-5; TRBD2 aligns across 14 bases. There are 17 residues in the CDR3. The V gene's germline CDR1 is SGHRS and CDR2 YFSETQ. V was pared by 3 bases and J by 4 bases, with 8 bases of the junction left unmatched. Here the CDR3 reads CASSWGTSGSGSETQYF. The CDR3 region has the DNA TGCGCCAGCAGCTGGGGGACTAGCGGGAGTGGGTCAGAGACCCAGTACTTC.

This clonotype was detected a few times. This chain links TRBV25-1 with TRBJ2-5; possible D gene TRBD2, 6 bases. CDR3 length equals 14 residues. V lost 2 bases and J 2 bases, leaving 9 bases between the germline ends. Germline V gene sequence: CDR1 MGHDK, CDR2 SYGVNS. Written as DNA, the CDR3 is TGTGCCAGCAGTGAAATCGGGAGTCAAGAGACCCAGTACTTC. Translating it yields CASSEIGSQETQYF.

The genes are TRBV3-1 and TRBJ2-7; no reliable D call. Looked up from germline, CDR1 is LGHDT and CDR2 is YNNKEL (reference sequence). This CDR3 has 12 amino acids. Trimming shortened V by 1 base and J by 7 bases, and 8 bases separated the two germline ends. CDR3 coding DNA: TGTGCCAGCAGCCAAGTAGGTGGTGAGCAGTACGTC. It encodes CASSQVGGEQYV.

This sequence joins TRBV5-1 and TRBJ2-1; TRBD2 matches at 9 bases. This CDR3 is built from 14 residues. V was pared by 7 bases and J by 5 bases, with 7 bases of the junction left unmatched. Germline V CDR1 and CDR2: SGHRS, YFSETQ. CDR3 region: CASQVSGSDNEQFF. The CDR3 DNA is TGCGCCAGCCAAGTTAGCGGGAGTGACAATGAGCAGTTCTTC.

At least ten counts were recorded for this clonotype. The chain couples TRBV29-1 to TRBJ2-1; no reliable D call. Trimming took 7 bases from V and 3 from J, leaving 10 bases between them. Germline-derived CDR1 and CDR2 are SQVTM and ANQGSEA. The CDR3 spans 12 residues. This chain's CDR3 is CSAGPDYNEQFF. CDR3 coding DNA: TGCAGCGCTGGACCCGACTACAATGAGCAGTTCTTC.

This chain connects TRBV12-3 or TRBV12-4 to TRBJ1-2; D is ambiguous. V lost 4 bases and J lost 7, with 10 bases in between. The CDR3 length is 12 residues. The CDR3: CASSWARGGYTF. CDR3 sequence (DNA): TGTGCCAGCAGTTGGGCACGAGGTGGCTACACCTTC.

This clonotype showed up just a few times. The V gene is TRBV4-2, the J gene TRBJ1-2, with TRBD1 matching over 8 bases. Germline assignment: CDR1 LGHNA and CDR2 YNFKEQ. The CDR3 is made up of 14 amino acids. Trimming at V came to 3 bases and at J to 4 bases, leaving 4 bases not matched to a gene. Here the CDR3 DNA reads TGTGCCAGCAGCCAGGGACAGGAGGCCTATGGCTACACCTTC. Encoded protein: CASSQGQEAYGYTF.

This clonotype was counted only a few times. The rearrangement links TRBV18 to TRBJ2-1; TRBD1 matches 12 bases. This CDR3 is 16 amino acids long. Germline V lookup: CDR1 KGHSH, CDR2 LQKENI. The ends lost 3 bases at V and 6 bases at J; junction bases unmatched: 6. The CDR3 DNA reads TGTGCCAGCTCACCGGGACAGGGGGCCTCAGGCAATGAGCAGTTCTTC. Protein sequence: CASSPGQGASGNEQFF.

This clonotype has just a few counts. V is TRBV27 and J is TRBJ2-2, with unresolved D. Per the germline V gene, CDR1 is MNHEY and CDR2 is SMNVEV (reference sequence). Trimming left V 1 base short and J 2 bases short, with 8 bases between. The CDR3 runs to 15 residues. The CDR3 loop reads CASSLWAANTGELFF. The CDR3 nucleotides read TGTGCCAGCAGTTTATGGGCAGCAAACACCGGGGAGCTGTTTTTT.

This clonotype has a handful of counts. This chain links TRBV15 with TRBJ1-3; D is uncertain. CDR3 length: 16 residues. The V gene lost 5 bases and the J gene lost 0 bases, with 14 bases spanning the gap. Germline CDR1 and CDR2: LNHNV and YYDKDF (reference sequence). In DNA, the CDR3 is TGTGCCACCAGCTCAGGATTCAAGAGCTCTGGAAACACCATATATTTT. It yields the protein CATSSGFKSSGNTIYF. Variable domain in full (rest from reference TRBV15 and TRBJ1-3): DAMVIQNPRYQVTQFGKPVTLSCSQTLNHNVMYWYQQKSSQAPKLLFHYYDKDFNNEADTPDNFQSRRPNTSFCFLDIRSPGLGDTAMYLCATSSGFKSSGNTIYFGEGSWLTVV.

This clonotype occurred a few times. This sequence joins TRBV27 and TRBJ1-2, with D uncertain. Trimming cost V 5 bases and J 3 bases, with 25 bases left between them. The CDR3 is made up of 18 amino acids. Germline V gene sequence: CDR1 MNHEY, CDR2 SMNVEV (reference sequence). The chain's CDR3 is CASSPPRLSHDGDYGYTF. DNA of the CDR3: TGTGCCAGCAGTCCTCCCCGGCTCTCCCACGACGGGGACTATGGCTACACCTTC.

At least ten counts were recorded for this clonotype. The chain is built from TRBV12-3 or TRBV12-4 and TRBJ1-2; TRBD1 matches at 8 bases. The CDR3 extends over 15 amino acids. V lost 6 bases, J lost 7 bases, and 13 bases stayed unmatched. The CDR3 protein is CASRALRAGGAGYTF. The CDR3 coding sequence is TGTGCCAGCAGGGCCTTACGGGCAGGGGGCGCTGGCTACACCTTC.

The chain couples TRBV19 to TRBJ1-1, with 7 bases aligning to TRBD1. The CDR3 is 17 residues long. The V gene end was trimmed by 7 bases and the J gene end by 1 base; junction bases not matched to a gene: 15. Germline assignment: CDR1 LNHDA and CDR2 SQIVND (reference sequence). CDR3 protein: CASTYSRSRTGNTEAFF. In DNA form, the CDR3 reads TGTGCCAGTACCTATTCGCGCTCCCGGACAGGGAACACTGAAGCTTTCTTT.

The CDR3 reads CASSGQVIHEQFF. The DNA of the CDR3 is TGTGCCAGCAGCGGACAGGTAATCCATGAGCAGTTCTTC. The chain joins TRBV5-5 to TRBJ2-1, with 7 bases matching TRBD1. Germline assignment: CDR1 SGHKS and CDR2 YYEKEE (reference sequence). The trim removed 4 bases at V and 8 bases at J, leaving 6 bases unmatched. The CDR3 length is 13 residues.

This chain connects TRBV20-1 to TRBJ1-2, with a tentative D call TRBD1 (6 bases). V lost 4 bases, J lost 9 bases, and 9 bases lay in between. Germline lookup yields CDR1 DFQATT and CDR2 SNEGSKA (reference sequence). The CDR3 totals 10 residues. CDR3 region: CSATRGRYTF. Written as DNA, the CDR3 is TGCAGTGCTACCAGGGGACGCTACACCTTC.

The rearrangement uses TRBV11-2 and TRBJ2-2; D call uncertain. V lost 0 bases, J lost 2 bases, and 10 bases lay in between. The CDR3 is 16 amino acids. The germline V gene has CDR1 SGHAT and CDR2 FQNNGV. CDR3 DNA: TGTGCCAGCAGCTTAGATCGAGACACTAACACCGGGGAGCTGTTTTTT. Its protein product is CASSLDRDTNTGELFF.

The V gene is TRBV5-1, the J gene TRBJ2-7, with no clear D. Germline V gene sequence: CDR1 SGHRS, CDR2 YFSETQ. V shed 0 bases and J shed 0 bases, with 10 bases lying between them. The CDR3 is made up of 15 amino acids. The CDR3 region has the DNA TGCGCCAGCAGCTTGGCCCAAGTAGGCTCCTACGAGCAGTACTTC. Translated, it gives CASSLAQVGSYEQYF.

A few counts support this clonotype. DNA for the CDR3: TGTGCCAGCAGCAACCTCCCAGGGACTAGCGGGACTAACTACAATGAGCAGTTCTTC. Translating gives CASSNLPGTSGTNYNEQFF. The chain employs TRBV6-1 and TRBJ2-1; 13 positions match TRBD2. V shed 6 bases, J shed 3 bases, and the junction held 14 bases outside the gene matches. The CDR3 consists of 19 residues. Germline loops: CDR1 MNHNS, CDR2 SASEGT.

This clonotype turned up a few times. This sequence joins TRBV6-2 or TRBV6-3 and TRBJ2-2; TRBD2 agrees at 8 bases. This CDR3 contains 16 residues. Germline trimming cut 6 bases from V and 6 bases from J; bases unmatched to any gene: 12. Germline V gives CDR1 MNHEY, CDR2 SVGEGT. The CDR3 DNA reads TGTGCCAGCAGCGCCGGGGAGACTAGCGACCCCGGGGAGCTGTTTTTT. Its protein product is CASSAGETSDPGELFF.

This clonotype was observed a few times. In nucleotides, the CDR3 is TGTGCCAGCAGCAAAGGACTAGCGGGGTTTAGCACAGATACGCAGTATTTT. This gives the protein CASSKGLAGFSTDTQYF. This rearrangement joins TRBV21-1 to TRBJ2-3; the table names TRBD2, a call not compared with the DNA. TRBV21-1 is a known pseudogene. The CDR3 extends over 17 amino acids.

The J gene is TRBJ2-5, the V gene TRBV4-1, with 7 nucleotides matching TRBD2. The germline V gene encodes CDR1 MGHRA and CDR2 YSYEKL. There are 15 residues in the CDR3. V was pared by 0 bases and J by 4 bases, with 5 bases of the junction left unmatched. The CDR3 DNA reads as TGCGCCAGCAGCCAAGAGGGAGGGCGGGGAGAGACCCAGTACTTC. It yields the protein CASSQEGGRGETQYF.

The table lists this clonotype with a few counts. This sequence joins TRBV3-1 and TRBJ2-1; 11 bases match TRBD1. The CDR3 is made up of 15 amino acids. Germline values: CDR1 LGHDT, CDR2 YNNKEL (reference sequence). J lost 5 bases, V lost 2 bases, and 2 bases had no gene match. The CDR3 DNA reads as TGTGCCAGCAGCCAACAGGACAGGGGGCACAATGAGCAGTTCTTC. Protein sequence: CASSQQDRGHNEQFF.

V is TRBV7-2 and J is TRBJ2-1; the D is unclear. The CDR3 contains 12 residues. V lost 2 bases and J 8 bases, leaving 7 bases between the germline ends. The germline V gene has CDR1 SGHTA and CDR2 FQGNSA. The CDR3 loop reads CASSLYADEQFF. In DNA, the CDR3 is TGTGCCAGCAGCTTATACGCGGATGAGCAGTTCTTC.

This clonotype appeared a few times. V and J are TRBV5-4 and TRBJ1-5; D uncertain. Deletions cut 6 bases from V and 0 bases from J, with 13 bases between. The length of the CDR3 is 15 residues. CDR1 and CDR2 from the germline V gene are SGHNT and YYREEE (reference sequence). The CDR3 bases are TGTGCCAGCATCGAGGCCAGACATAGCAATCAGCCCCAGCATTTT. This encodes CASIEARHSNQPQHF.

This clonotype was recorded at least ten times. The rearrangement uses TRBV29-1 and TRBJ2-1; 9 positions agree with TRBD2. The junction had 17 bases not matched to a gene; V was cut back by 7 bases and J by 7 bases. This CDR3 contains 16 residues. Germline V CDR1 and CDR2: SQVTM, ANQGSEA. CDR3 DNA: TGCAGCGCCATGCGGGTAGCGGGAGTTTACAGAAATGAGCAGTTCTTC. This codes for CSAMRVAGVYRNEQFF.

The table lists this clonotype with many counts. V is TRBV5-1 and J is TRBJ2-5, with 7 bases fitting TRBD1. The CDR3 contains 14 residues. Germline CDR1 reads SGHRS; CDR2 reads YFSETQ. The trim removed 2 bases at V and 2 bases at J, leaving 3 bases unmatched. This CDR3 reads CASSLLQGQETQYF. The CDR3 region has the DNA TGCGCCAGCAGCTTATTACAGGGGCAAGAGACCCAGTACTTC.